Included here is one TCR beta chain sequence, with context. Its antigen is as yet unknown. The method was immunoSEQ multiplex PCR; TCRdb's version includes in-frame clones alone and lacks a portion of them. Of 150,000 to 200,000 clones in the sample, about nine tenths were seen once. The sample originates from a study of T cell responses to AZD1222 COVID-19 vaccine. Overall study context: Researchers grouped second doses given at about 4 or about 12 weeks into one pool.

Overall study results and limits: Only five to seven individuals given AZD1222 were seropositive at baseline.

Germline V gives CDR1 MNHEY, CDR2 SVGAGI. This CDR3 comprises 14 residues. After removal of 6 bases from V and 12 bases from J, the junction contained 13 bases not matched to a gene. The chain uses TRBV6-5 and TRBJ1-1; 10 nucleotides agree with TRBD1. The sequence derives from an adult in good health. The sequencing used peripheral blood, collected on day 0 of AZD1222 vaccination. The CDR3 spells CASSDERDRGRPFF. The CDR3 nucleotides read TGTGCCAGCAGCGACGAGCGGGACAGGGGTAGACCTTTCTTT.